These T cell receptor beta chains were read from a single sample in a study of cytomegalovirus exposure and HLA in healthy donors. Clones were sequenced by immunoSEQ multiplex PCR, and TCRdb holds only the in-frame ones, with some missing. This table holds some 200,000 clones, around 80% found once. The sample taken for sequencing was PBMCs. The receptors here all came from a man aged 45-60 years in good health and CMV-seronegative. Both conserved end residues are part of each CDR3. Each record gives: clone size, J gene, D gene, V gene, CDR3 DNA, CDR3 protein. D genes are given only for firm matches. Size is stated for part of the rows, as once, few or many counts, or as a class when the clone is expanded.

clone_size: once; j_call: TRBJ1-3; d_call: NA; v_call: TRBV30; cdr3_nt: TGTGCCTGGAGTGGTAGACGGGGCTCTGGAAACACCATATATTTT; cdr3_aa: CAWSGRRGSGNTIYF
clone_size: NA; j_call: TRBJ1-2; d_call: TRBD1; v_call: TRBV28; cdr3_nt: TGTGCCAGCAGTTTGGACAGGGTAAACTATGGCTACACCTTC; cdr3_aa: CASSLDRVNYGYTF
clone_size: NA; j_call: TRBJ2-7; d_call: NA; v_call: TRBV28; cdr3_nt: TGTGCCAGCAGTTTAGGGCACCTGGCCTACGAGCAGTACTTC; cdr3_aa: CASSLGHLAYEQYF
clone_size: NA; j_call: TRBJ1-4; d_call: NA; v_call: TRBV4-1; cdr3_nt: TGCGCCAGCAGCCAAGACTCAGGGGCGCGTGGGGAAAAACTGTTTTTT; cdr3_aa: CASSQDSGARGEKLFF
clone_size: NA; j_call: TRBJ2-7; d_call: TRBD1; v_call: TRBV5-1; cdr3_nt: TGCGCCAGCAGCTTAGGGACAGGGGCCGGCGAGCAGTACTTC; cdr3_aa: CASSLGTGAGEQYF
clone_size: NA; j_call: TRBJ1-6; d_call: NA; v_call: TRBV28; cdr3_nt: TGTGCCAGCAGCAGGACGGACTTAACAAGTTCACCCCTCCACTTT; cdr3_aa: CASSRTDLTSSPLHF
clone_size: NA; j_call: TRBJ1-5; d_call: NA; v_call: TRBV9; cdr3_nt: TGTGCCAGCAGCGTTGGAGCAGCAAATCAGCCCCAGCATTTT; cdr3_aa: CASSVGAANQPQHF
clone_size: once; j_call: TRBJ1-4; d_call: NA; v_call: TRBV5-6; cdr3_nt: TGTGCCAGCAGCCCCGCCCTGCGGGATGAAAAACTGTTTTTT; cdr3_aa: CASSPALRDEKLFF
clone_size: NA; j_call: TRBJ2-1; d_call: NA; v_call: TRBV18; cdr3_nt: TGTGCCAGCTCCCCGAGGTCCGTTGGTGAGCAGTTCTTC; cdr3_aa: CASSPRSVGEQFF
clone_size: few; j_call: TRBJ2-3; d_call: NA; v_call: TRBV30; cdr3_nt: TGTGCCTGGAGCACAACTAGAATGGCGCAGTATTTT; cdr3_aa: CAWSTTRMAQYF
clone_size: NA; j_call: TRBJ2-7; d_call: TRBD1; v_call: TRBV18; cdr3_nt: TGTGCCAGCTCACTTCTTCTAGAGGGGGCAGGCGAGCAGTACTTC; cdr3_aa: CASSLLLEGAGEQYF
clone_size: once; j_call: TRBJ1-2; d_call: NA; v_call: TRBV27; cdr3_nt: TGTGCCAGCAGTACCCGGCAGGGCCAAGGCTACACCTTC; cdr3_aa: CASSTRQGQGYTF
clone_size: NA; j_call: TRBJ1-2; d_call: NA; v_call: TRBV9; cdr3_nt: TGTGCCAGCAGCGTGGCTGCACAGACCGTCTATGGCTACACCTTC; cdr3_aa: CASSVAAQTVYGYTF
clone_size: NA; j_call: TRBJ2-7; d_call: NA; v_call: TRBV5-6; cdr3_nt: TGTGCCAGCAGCCCCCTTGCGGGAAGCTCCTACGAGCAGTACTTC; cdr3_aa: CASSPLAGSSYEQYF
clone_size: NA; j_call: TRBJ2-6; d_call: NA; v_call: TRBV7-6; cdr3_nt: TGTGCCTCAAGGGGATCTGGGGCCAACGTCCTGACTTTC; cdr3_aa: CASRGSGANVLTF
clone_size: NA; j_call: TRBJ1-3; d_call: TRBD1; v_call: TRBV15; cdr3_nt: TGTGCCACCAGCGCGAGACAGGGGAGCTCTGGAAACACCATATATTTT; cdr3_aa: CATSARQGSSGNTIYF
clone_size: NA; j_call: TRBJ1-2; d_call: TRBD1; v_call: TRBV4-2; cdr3_nt: TGTGCCAGCAGCCAAGATAAGGGGTCAGGGGACAGGTATGGCTACACCTTC; cdr3_aa: CASSQDKGSGDRYGYTF
clone_size: NA; j_call: TRBJ2-7; d_call: TRBD2; v_call: TRBV27; cdr3_nt: TGTGCCAGCACCACGGGACTAGCAAACGAGCAGTACTTC; cdr3_aa: CASTTGLANEQYF
clone_size: NA; j_call: TRBJ2-7; d_call: TRBD1; v_call: TRBV6-5; cdr3_nt: TGTGCCAGCAGTTACAGGGACAGGCTCTACGAGCAGTACTTC; cdr3_aa: CASSYRDRLYEQYF
clone_size: NA; j_call: TRBJ2-7; d_call: TRBD2; v_call: TRBV7-3; cdr3_nt: TGTGCCAGCAGCCCGGAGGTAGCGGGAGGGGGAAAGCAGTACTTC; cdr3_aa: CASSPEVAGGGKQYF
clone_size: NA; j_call: TRBJ2-7; d_call: NA; v_call: TRBV27; cdr3_nt: TGTGCCAGCAGTTTAAGAGCTAAGATTCACTACGAGCAGTACTTC; cdr3_aa: CASSLRAKIHYEQYF
clone_size: NA; j_call: TRBJ2-1; d_call: TRBD1; v_call: TRBV9; cdr3_nt: TGTGCCAGCAGCCCGAGACAGGGGGGGATAGATGAGCAGTTCTTC; cdr3_aa: CASSPRQGGIDEQFF
clone_size: NA; j_call: TRBJ1-5; d_call: NA; v_call: TRBV27; cdr3_nt: TGTGCCAGCAGTTTATCGGTCAGGGTTTATCCCCAGCATTTT; cdr3_aa: CASSLSVRVYPQHF
clone_size: NA; j_call: TRBJ1-4; d_call: NA; v_call: TRBV5-8; cdr3_nt: TGTGCCAGCAGCCCAGGGGATGCAACTAATGAAAAACTGTTTTTT; cdr3_aa: CASSPGDATNEKLFF
clone_size: few; j_call: TRBJ2-1; d_call: TRBD2; v_call: TRBV9; cdr3_nt: TGTGCCAGCAGCGTAGACCCTAGCGGGAATTCTGAGCAGTTCTTC; cdr3_aa: CASSVDPSGNSEQFF
clone_size: NA; j_call: TRBJ2-7; d_call: TRBD2; v_call: TRBV5-1; cdr3_nt: TGCGCCAGCAGCTTGGCGGGACTAGCGGCGGCTACGGGAGAGCAGTACTTC; cdr3_aa: CASSLAGLAAATGEQYF
clone_size: once; j_call: TRBJ1-5; d_call: TRBD1; v_call: TRBV27; cdr3_nt: TGTGCCAGCAGTTTATTTCAGGGGGGCAATCAGCCCCAGCATTTT; cdr3_aa: CASSLFQGGNQPQHF
clone_size: NA; j_call: TRBJ2-1; d_call: NA; v_call: TRBV14; cdr3_nt: TGTGCCAGCAGCCCTTGGGGGGTGAATGAGCAGTTCTTC; cdr3_aa: CASSPWGVNEQFF
clone_size: few; j_call: TRBJ2-7; d_call: TRBD1; v_call: TRBV4-1; cdr3_nt: TGCGCCAGCAGGTCAATTTGGGACAGGGAGAAGACCTACGAGCAGTACTTC; cdr3_aa: CASRSIWDREKTYEQYF
clone_size: NA; j_call: TRBJ2-2; d_call: TRBD2; v_call: TRBV6-1; cdr3_nt: TGTGCCAGCAGTGAATTTGCGGGAGACTCGTACACCGGGGAGCTGTTTTTT; cdr3_aa: CASSEFAGDSYTGELFF
clone_size: NA; j_call: TRBJ1-1; d_call: NA; v_call: TRBV5-1; cdr3_nt: TGCGCCAGCAGCCTCGGAGGGAGCCCGAACACTGAAGCTTTCTTT; cdr3_aa: CASSLGGSPNTEAFF
clone_size: NA; j_call: TRBJ1-6; d_call: NA; v_call: TRBV4-1; cdr3_nt: TGCGCCAGCAGCCAAGGGGGCTCCCCAGGTTATAATTCACCCCTCCACTTT; cdr3_aa: CASSQGGSPGYNSPLHF
clone_size: NA; j_call: TRBJ1-2; d_call: NA; v_call: TRBV5-1; cdr3_nt: TGCGCCAGCAGCTTGGACTTCACAGGGAACTATGGCTACACCTTC; cdr3_aa: CASSLDFTGNYGYTF
clone_size: NA; j_call: TRBJ1-2; d_call: TRBD1; v_call: TRBV5-1; cdr3_nt: TGCGCCAGCAGCTTCTATACAGGGGGCTCTAGAGACTATGGCTACACCTTC; cdr3_aa: CASSFYTGGSRDYGYTF
clone_size: NA; j_call: TRBJ2-7; d_call: NA; v_call: TRBV5-1; cdr3_nt: TGCGCCAGCCGGGAGGGGACAGGGAACCACGAGCAGTACTTC; cdr3_aa: CASREGTGNHEQYF
clone_size: NA; j_call: TRBJ2-5; d_call: NA; v_call: TRBV4-2; cdr3_nt: TGTGCCAGCAGCCTGGGACTCGAAACGTCCCAAGAGACCCAGTACTTC; cdr3_aa: CASSLGLETSQETQYF
clone_size: NA; j_call: TRBJ2-5; d_call: TRBD1; v_call: TRBV5-1; cdr3_nt: TGCGCCAGCAGCCCTGGACAGGGTCAGCAGACCCAGTACTTC; cdr3_aa: CASSPGQGQQTQYF
clone_size: NA; j_call: TRBJ2-2; d_call: TRBD2; v_call: TRBV19; cdr3_nt: TGTGCCAGTAGTATGATAGCGGGAGGGAACACCGGGGAGCTGTTTTTT; cdr3_aa: CASSMIAGGNTGELFF
clone_size: NA; j_call: TRBJ2-7; d_call: NA; v_call: TRBV6-6; cdr3_nt: TGTGCCAGCAGTTACTCGCAGGATTCCGAGCAGTACTTC; cdr3_aa: CASSYSQDSEQYF
clone_size: NA; j_call: TRBJ1-2; d_call: NA; v_call: TRBV2; cdr3_nt: TGTGCCAGCGGGGTGGGTAGGAGGTACACCTTC; cdr3_aa: CASGVGRRYTF
clone_size: NA; j_call: TRBJ2-7; d_call: NA; v_call: TRBV15; cdr3_nt: TGTGCCACCAGATTTTCGAGCTCCTACGAGCAGTACTTC; cdr3_aa: CATRFSSSYEQYF
clone_size: few; j_call: TRBJ2-3; d_call: TRBD2; v_call: TRBV19; cdr3_nt: TGTGCCAGTAGAACTAGCGGGAGTTGCACAGATACGCAGTATTTT; cdr3_aa: CASRTSGSCTDTQYF
clone_size: once; j_call: TRBJ1-2; d_call: TRBD1; v_call: TRBV30; cdr3_nt: TGTGCCTGGACACCGAAAACCCGGGACAGTAATGGCTACACCTTC; cdr3_aa: CAWTPKTRDSNGYTF
clone_size: few; j_call: TRBJ2-7; d_call: NA; v_call: TRBV7-2; cdr3_nt: TGTGCCACCTCCTCAACCCGGGGGGAGCAGTACTTC; cdr3_aa: CATSSTRGEQYF
clone_size: NA; j_call: TRBJ2-5; d_call: NA; v_call: TRBV7-9; cdr3_nt: TGTGCCAGCAGCTTAGACATAAATAGCGCCATTATGGAAGAGACCCAGTACTTC; cdr3_aa: CASSLDINSAIMEETQYF
clone_size: NA; j_call: TRBJ2-3; d_call: NA; v_call: TRBV5-4; cdr3_nt: TGTGCCAGCAGCTTGGGCCGGGGTATTTCGGGCACAGATACGCAGTATTTT; cdr3_aa: CASSLGRGISGTDTQYF
clone_size: NA; j_call: TRBJ2-7; d_call: TRBD1; v_call: TRBV10-1; cdr3_nt: TGCGCCAGCACTCCGGACAGGGGGGCCTACGAGCAGTACTTC; cdr3_aa: CASTPDRGAYEQYF
clone_size: NA; j_call: TRBJ1-1; d_call: NA; v_call: TRBV6-6; cdr3_nt: TGTGCCAGCAGTTACGCCCTCGGGGGAGACACTGAAGCTTTCTTT; cdr3_aa: CASSYALGGDTEAFF
clone_size: NA; j_call: TRBJ1-4; d_call: TRBD1; v_call: TRBV5-1; cdr3_nt: TGCACCAGCAGCCCAGGGACAGGACCGCCAAATGAAAAACTGTTTTTT; cdr3_aa: CTSSPGTGPPNEKLFF
clone_size: NA; j_call: TRBJ2-5; d_call: TRBD2; v_call: TRBV27; cdr3_nt: TGTGCCAGCAGTCCCCTCCAGCGGGAGGGCCAAGAGACCCAGTACTTC; cdr3_aa: CASSPLQREGQETQYF
clone_size: NA; j_call: TRBJ2-2; d_call: TRBD2; v_call: TRBV4-2; cdr3_nt: TGTGCCAGCAGCCACCTGCTAGCGGGGGCGAACACCGGGGAGCTGTTTTTT; cdr3_aa: CASSHLLAGANTGELFF
clone_size: few; j_call: TRBJ1-2; d_call: NA; v_call: TRBV29-1; cdr3_nt: TGCAGCGTTGGGGATCTGGCCACAGGGACTGGCTACACCTTC; cdr3_aa: CSVGDLATGTGYTF
clone_size: few; j_call: TRBJ2-6; d_call: NA; v_call: TRBV5-1; cdr3_nt: TGCGCCAGCAGCTTAGACACTGGGGCCAACGTCCTGACTTTC; cdr3_aa: CASSLDTGANVLTF
clone_size: once; j_call: TRBJ2-3; d_call: TRBD2; v_call: TRBV10-3; cdr3_nt: TGTGCCATCAGGGCGGGAGGGCCTCTAGATACGCAGTATTTT; cdr3_aa: CAIRAGGPLDTQYF
clone_size: NA; j_call: TRBJ2-3; d_call: NA; v_call: TRBV6-5; cdr3_nt: TGTGCCAGCAGACAACGCCTTAGCACAGATACGCAGTATTTT; cdr3_aa: CASRQRLSTDTQYF
clone_size: NA; j_call: TRBJ1-2; d_call: NA; v_call: TRBV19; cdr3_nt: TGTGCCAGTAGTCTCACAGGGAAAGGAAACTATGGCTACACCTTC; cdr3_aa: CASSLTGKGNYGYTF
clone_size: NA; j_call: TRBJ2-7; d_call: TRBD1; v_call: TRBV5-1; cdr3_nt: TGCGCCAGCAGACCGGACAGGGGCGCAATGTACGAGCAGTACTTC; cdr3_aa: CASRPDRGAMYEQYF